The 2 T cell receptor beta chains below come from one sample, sequenced in a study of T cell responses to AZD1222 COVID-19 vaccine. Sequenced by immunoSEQ multiplex PCR; TCRdb stores in-frame clones only, minus some. Of 100,000 to 150,000 clones listed, just over 90% were seen once; the top ten hold 6.9%. The sequencing here drew on peripheral blood, taken on day 0 of AZD1222 vaccination. These receptors originate from an adult in good health.

In this sample, this clone turned up once. The chain carries TRBV27 and TRBJ1-2; possible D gene TRBD1, 5 bases. The V end was cut by 2 bases, the J end by 4 bases, with 8 bases between. CDR1 MNHEY and CDR2 SMNVEV come from the germline V gene (reference sequence). This CDR3 has 13 amino acids. CDR3 sequence (DNA): TGTGCCAGCAGTTTACGGGGGAGCTATGGCTACACCTTC. Its protein product is CASSLRGSYGYTF.

V gene TRBV7-2 combines with J gene TRBJ2-3, with D possibly TRBD2 on 6 matching bases. V lost 5 bases and J lost 7, with 25 bases in between. The CDR3 covers 17 residues. The germline gives CDR1 SGHTA, CDR2 FQGNSA. The CDR3 spells CASSPVGTGARRNTQYF. The CDR3 DNA reads TGTGCCAGCAGCCCAGTTGGGACTGGGGCCCGCCGAAATACGCAGTATTTT.